This TCR beta chain was documented in a study of response to subunit inactivated influenza vaccine. This clonotype was counted between two and nine times. V was trimmed by 5 bases and J by 6 bases, leaving 14 bases between them. The CDR3 has 13 amino acids. In TCRdb, the RT-PCR reads were re-called with MiXCR into one record per CDR3 protein. The table shows hundreds of thousands of distinct CDR3 sequences, with 11% occurring only once. These data also featured in a second study, about T cells expressing NK-cell markers. In that study: 5'RACE template switching built TCR beta cDNA with unique molecular identifiers. Sorted CD3+CD56+NKG2C+, CD3+CD56+NKG2C- and CD3+CD56-NKG2C+ T cells supplied TCR beta repertoires. Seven donors tested HCMV-seropositive and one tested seronegative among the eight sequenced. T cells sorted in several experiments were restricted to alpha-beta TCR T cells by an anti-gamma-delta TCR antibody.

The clonotype originates from a middle-aged man who received an inactivated influenza vaccine. The source was PBMCs from blood, collected on the day of vaccination. This chain connects TRBV12-3 or TRBV12-4 to TRBJ2-7; unclear D gene. CDR3 DNA: TGTGCCAGCAGTGCAGGACGGTGGGGCGAGCAGTACTTC. Translation gives CASSAGRWGEQYF.